This TCR beta chain was observed in a study of blood T cell repertoires in COVID-19. Sequencing used immunoSEQ multiplex PCR; TCRdb keeps in-frame clones, though not all of them. The table shows 180,000 or so clones, with about 88% occurring only once. The germline V gene encodes CDR1 SGHNT and CDR2 YYREEE (reference sequence). With 0 bases removed from V and 1 base from J, the gap between germline ends came to 9 bases. There are 15 residues in the CDR3. Sequencing used peripheral blood. The rearrangement links TRBV5-4 to TRBJ2-3, with a weak D call TRBD1 (6 bases). The source of this sequence is a man between 18 and 35 years old with acute or convalescent COVID-19. This CDR3 is CASSLEKGGTDTQYF. In DNA, the CDR3 is TGTGCCAGCAGCTTGGAGAAGGGGGGCACAGATACGCAGTATTTT.